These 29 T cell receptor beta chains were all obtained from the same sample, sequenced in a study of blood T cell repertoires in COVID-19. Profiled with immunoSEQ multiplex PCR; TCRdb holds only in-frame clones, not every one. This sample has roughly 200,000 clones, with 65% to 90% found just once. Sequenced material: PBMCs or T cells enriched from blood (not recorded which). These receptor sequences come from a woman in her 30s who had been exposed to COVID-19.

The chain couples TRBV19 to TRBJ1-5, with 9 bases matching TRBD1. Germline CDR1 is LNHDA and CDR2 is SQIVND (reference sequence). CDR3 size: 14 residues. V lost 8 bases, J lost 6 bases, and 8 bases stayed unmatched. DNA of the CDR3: TGTGCCAGTTCACCGGGACAGGGAGGTCAGCCCCAGCATTTT. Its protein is CASSPGQGGQPQHF. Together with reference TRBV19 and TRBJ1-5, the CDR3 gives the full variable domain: DGGITQSPKYLFRKEGQNVTLSCEQNLNHDAMYWYRQDPGQGLRLIYYSQIVNDFQKGDIAEGYSVSREKKESFPLTVTSAQKNPTAFYLCASSPGQGGQPQHFGDGTRLSIL.

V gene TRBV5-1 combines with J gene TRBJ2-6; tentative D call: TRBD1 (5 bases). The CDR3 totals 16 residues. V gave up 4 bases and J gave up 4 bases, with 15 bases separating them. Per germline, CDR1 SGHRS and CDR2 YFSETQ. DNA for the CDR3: TGCGCCAGCAGCGAACAGGTAACCCCCGGGGCCAACGTCCTGACTTTC. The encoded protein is CASSEQVTPGANVLTF.

CDR3 nucleotide sequence: TGTGCCAGCAGGAAAGGGCGGGGCGAACCAACCGGGGAGCTGTTTTTT. Amino acids: CASRKGRGEPTGELFF. The chain joins TRBV28 to TRBJ2-2; weak D call: TRBD2 (6 bases). The germline V and J ends were trimmed by 6 bases and 5 bases, with 19 bases remaining between them. The CDR3 contains 16 residues. Germline CDR1 MDHEN, CDR2 SYDVKM.

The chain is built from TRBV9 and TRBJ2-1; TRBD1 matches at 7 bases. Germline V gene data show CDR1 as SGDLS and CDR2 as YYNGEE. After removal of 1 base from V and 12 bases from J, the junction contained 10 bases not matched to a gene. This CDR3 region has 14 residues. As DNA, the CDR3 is TGTGCCAGCAGCGTAACTCAGGGGGTAGCCCCGCAGTTCTTC. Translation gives CASSVTQGVAPQFF.

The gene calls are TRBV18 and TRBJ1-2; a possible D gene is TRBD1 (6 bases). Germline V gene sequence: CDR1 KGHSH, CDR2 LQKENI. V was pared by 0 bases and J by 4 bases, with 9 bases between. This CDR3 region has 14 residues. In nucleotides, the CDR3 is TGTGCCAGCTCACCACCGGGGGCAGTCTATGGCTACACCTTC. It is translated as CASSPPGAVYGYTF.

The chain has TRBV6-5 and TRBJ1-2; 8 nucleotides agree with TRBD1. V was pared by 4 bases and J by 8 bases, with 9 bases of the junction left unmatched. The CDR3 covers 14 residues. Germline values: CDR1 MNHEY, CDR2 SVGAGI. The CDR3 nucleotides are TGTGCCAGCAGTTGGGACAGGCTGGTTGGAGGCTACACCTTC. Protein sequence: CASSWDRLVGGYTF.

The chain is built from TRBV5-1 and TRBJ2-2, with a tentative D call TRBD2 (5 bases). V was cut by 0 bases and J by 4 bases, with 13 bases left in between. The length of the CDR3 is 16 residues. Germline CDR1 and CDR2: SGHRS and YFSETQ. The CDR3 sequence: CASSLDPGIVTGELFF. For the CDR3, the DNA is TGCGCCAGCAGCTTGGACCCGGGGATAGTCACCGGGGAGCTGTTTTTT.

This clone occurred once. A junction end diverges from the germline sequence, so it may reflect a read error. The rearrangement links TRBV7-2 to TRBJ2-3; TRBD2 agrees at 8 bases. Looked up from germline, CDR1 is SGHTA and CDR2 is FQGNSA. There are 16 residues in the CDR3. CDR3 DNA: TGTGCCAGCAGCTTAGGAGCGGGGGCCATCACATATACGCAGTATTTT. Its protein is CASSLGAGAITYTQYF.

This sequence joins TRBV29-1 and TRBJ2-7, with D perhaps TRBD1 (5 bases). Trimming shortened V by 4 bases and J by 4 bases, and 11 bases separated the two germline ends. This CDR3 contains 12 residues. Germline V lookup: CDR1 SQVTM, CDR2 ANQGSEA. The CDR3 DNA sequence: TGCAGCGTTGCAGGGATCGAGTACGAGCAGTACTTC. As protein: CSVAGIEYEQYF.

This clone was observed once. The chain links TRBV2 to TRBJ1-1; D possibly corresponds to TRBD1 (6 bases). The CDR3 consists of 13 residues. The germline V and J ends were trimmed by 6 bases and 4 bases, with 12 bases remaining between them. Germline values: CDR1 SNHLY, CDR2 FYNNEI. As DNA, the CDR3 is TGTGCCAGCAGGGAGGGGGAGGGCACTGAAGCTTTCTTT. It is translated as CASREGEGTEAFF.

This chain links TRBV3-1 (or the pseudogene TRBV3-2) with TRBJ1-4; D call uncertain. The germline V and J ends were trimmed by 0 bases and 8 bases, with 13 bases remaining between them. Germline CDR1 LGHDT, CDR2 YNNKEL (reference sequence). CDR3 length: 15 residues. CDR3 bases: TGTGCCAGCAGCCAAGAGAGGAGAGCCCGGGAAAAACTGTTTTTT. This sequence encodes CASSQERRAREKLFF.

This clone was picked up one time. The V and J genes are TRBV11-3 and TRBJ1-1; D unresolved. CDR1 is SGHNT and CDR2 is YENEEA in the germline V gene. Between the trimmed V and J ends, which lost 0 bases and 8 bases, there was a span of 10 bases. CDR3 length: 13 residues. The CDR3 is CASSLDEGREAFF. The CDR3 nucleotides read TGTGCCAGCAGCTTAGATGAGGGTAGGGAAGCTTTCTTT.

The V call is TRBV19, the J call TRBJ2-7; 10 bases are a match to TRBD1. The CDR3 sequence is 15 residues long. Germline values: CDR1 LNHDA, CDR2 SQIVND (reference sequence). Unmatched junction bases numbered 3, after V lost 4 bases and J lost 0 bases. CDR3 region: CASSTRTGGSYEQYF. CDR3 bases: TGTGCCAGTAGTACACGGACAGGGGGCTCCTACGAGCAGTACTTC. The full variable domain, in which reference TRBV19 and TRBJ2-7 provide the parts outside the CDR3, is DGGITQSPKYLFRKEGQNVTLSCEQNLNHDAMYWYRQDPGQGLRLIYYSQIVNDFQKGDIAEGYSVSREKKESFPLTVTSAQKNPTAFYLCASSTRTGGSYEQYFGPGTRLTVT.

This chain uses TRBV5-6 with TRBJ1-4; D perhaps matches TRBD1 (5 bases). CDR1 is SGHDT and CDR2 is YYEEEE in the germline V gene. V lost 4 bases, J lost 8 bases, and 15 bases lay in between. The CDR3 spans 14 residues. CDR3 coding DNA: TGTGCCAGCAGCCAACTTCAGGGTAGGGAAAAACTGTTTTTT. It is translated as CASSQLQGREKLFF.

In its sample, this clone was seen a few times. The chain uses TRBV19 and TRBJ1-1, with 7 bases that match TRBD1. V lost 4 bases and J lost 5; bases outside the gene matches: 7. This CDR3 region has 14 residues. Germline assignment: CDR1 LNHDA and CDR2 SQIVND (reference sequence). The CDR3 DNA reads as TGTGCCAGTAGTACTCCTACAGGGGAGACTGAAGCTTTCTTT. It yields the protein CASSTPTGETEAFF.

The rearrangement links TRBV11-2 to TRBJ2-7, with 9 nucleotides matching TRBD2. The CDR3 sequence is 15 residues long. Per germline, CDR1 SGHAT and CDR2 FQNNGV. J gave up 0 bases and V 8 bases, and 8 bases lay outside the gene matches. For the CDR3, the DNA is TGTGCCAGCTCGCGGGGGGGCGAGCCCTCCTACGAGCAGTACTTC. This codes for CASSRGGEPSYEQYF.

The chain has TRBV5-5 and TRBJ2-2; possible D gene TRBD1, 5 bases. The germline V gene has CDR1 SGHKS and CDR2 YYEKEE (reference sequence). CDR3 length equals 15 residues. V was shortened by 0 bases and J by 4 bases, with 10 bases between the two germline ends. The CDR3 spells CASSLAQAITGELFF. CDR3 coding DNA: TGTGCCAGCAGCTTGGCACAGGCTATCACCGGGGAGCTGTTTTTT.

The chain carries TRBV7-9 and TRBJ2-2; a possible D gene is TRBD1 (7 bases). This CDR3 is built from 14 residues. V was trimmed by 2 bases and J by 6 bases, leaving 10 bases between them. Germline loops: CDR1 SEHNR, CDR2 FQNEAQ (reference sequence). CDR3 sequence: CASSLQGGPGELFF. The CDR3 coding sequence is TGTGCCAGCAGCTTACAGGGGGGCCCCGGGGAGCTGTTTTTT.

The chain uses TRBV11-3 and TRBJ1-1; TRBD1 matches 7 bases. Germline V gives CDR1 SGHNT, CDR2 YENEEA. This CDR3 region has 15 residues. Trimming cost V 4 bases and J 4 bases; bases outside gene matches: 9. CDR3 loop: CASSSYRGAGTEAFF. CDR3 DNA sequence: TGTGCCAGCAGCTCATACAGGGGTGCGGGCACTGAAGCTTTCTTT.

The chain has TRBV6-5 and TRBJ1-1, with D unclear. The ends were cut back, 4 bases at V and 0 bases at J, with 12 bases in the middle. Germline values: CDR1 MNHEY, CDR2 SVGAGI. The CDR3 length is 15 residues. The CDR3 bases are TGTGCCAGCAGTTGGCACACGTCCTTGAACACTGAAGCTTTCTTT. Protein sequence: CASSWHTSLNTEAFF.

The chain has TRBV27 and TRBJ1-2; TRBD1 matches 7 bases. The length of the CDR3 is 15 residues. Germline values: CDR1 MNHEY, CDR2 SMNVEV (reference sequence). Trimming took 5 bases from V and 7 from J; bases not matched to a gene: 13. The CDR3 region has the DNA TGTGCCAGCAGTCCCTACCGGGACAGCTTCCCTGGCTACACCTTC. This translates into CASSPYRDSFPGYTF.

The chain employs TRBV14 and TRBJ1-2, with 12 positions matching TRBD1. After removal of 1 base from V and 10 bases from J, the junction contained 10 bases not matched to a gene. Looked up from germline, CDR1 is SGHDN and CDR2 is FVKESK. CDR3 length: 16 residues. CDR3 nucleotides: TGTGCCAGCAGCCAAGGGCTTGTCGGGGACAGGGGGCACTACACCTTC. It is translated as CASSQGLVGDRGHYTF.

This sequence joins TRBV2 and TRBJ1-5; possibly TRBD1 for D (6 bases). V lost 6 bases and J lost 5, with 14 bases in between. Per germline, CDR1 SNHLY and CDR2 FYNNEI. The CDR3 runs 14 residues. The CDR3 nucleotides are TGTGCCAGCAGAGATTTGACAGGTTATCAGCCCCAGCATTTT. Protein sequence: CASRDLTGYQPQHF. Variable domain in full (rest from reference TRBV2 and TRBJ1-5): EPEVTQTPSHQVTQMGQEVILRCVPISNHLYFYWYRQILGQKVEFLVSFYNNEISEKSEIFDDQFSVERPDGSNFTLKIRSTKLEDSAMYFCASRDLTGYQPQHFGDGTRLSIL.

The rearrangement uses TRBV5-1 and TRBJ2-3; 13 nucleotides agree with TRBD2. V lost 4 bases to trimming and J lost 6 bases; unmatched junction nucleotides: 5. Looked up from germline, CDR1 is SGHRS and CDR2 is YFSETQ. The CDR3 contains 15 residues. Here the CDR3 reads CASSGLAGDSDTQYF. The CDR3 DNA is TGCGCCAGCAGCGGACTAGCGGGGGATTCGGATACGCAGTATTTT.

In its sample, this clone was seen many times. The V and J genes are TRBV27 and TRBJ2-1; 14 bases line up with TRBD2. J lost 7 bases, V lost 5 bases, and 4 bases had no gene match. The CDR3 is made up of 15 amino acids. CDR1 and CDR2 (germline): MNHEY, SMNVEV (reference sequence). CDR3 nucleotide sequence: TGTGCCAGCAGTATCGGGACTAGCGGGGGTAATGAGCAGTTCTTC. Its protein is CASSIGTSGGNEQFF.

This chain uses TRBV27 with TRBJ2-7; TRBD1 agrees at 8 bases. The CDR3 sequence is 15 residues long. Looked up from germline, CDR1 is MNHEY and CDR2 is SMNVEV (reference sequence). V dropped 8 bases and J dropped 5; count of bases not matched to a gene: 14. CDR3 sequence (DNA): TGTGCCAGCGGCCGCCGGGGGCAGGGGGCCCACGAGCAGTACTTC. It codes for CASGRRGQGAHEQYF.

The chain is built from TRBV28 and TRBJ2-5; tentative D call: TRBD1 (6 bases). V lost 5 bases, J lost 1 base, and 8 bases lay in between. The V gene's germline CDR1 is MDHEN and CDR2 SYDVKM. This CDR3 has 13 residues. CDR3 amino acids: CASSTQGQETQYF. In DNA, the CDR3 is TGTGCCAGCAGTACACAGGGCCAAGAGACCCAGTACTTC.

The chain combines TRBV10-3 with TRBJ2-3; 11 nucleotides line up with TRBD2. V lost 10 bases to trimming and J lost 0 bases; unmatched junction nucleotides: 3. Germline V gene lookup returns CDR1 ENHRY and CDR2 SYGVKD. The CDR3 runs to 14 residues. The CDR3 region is CATTSGASTDTQYF. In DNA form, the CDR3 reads TGTGCCACGACTAGCGGGGCTAGCACAGATACGCAGTATTTT.

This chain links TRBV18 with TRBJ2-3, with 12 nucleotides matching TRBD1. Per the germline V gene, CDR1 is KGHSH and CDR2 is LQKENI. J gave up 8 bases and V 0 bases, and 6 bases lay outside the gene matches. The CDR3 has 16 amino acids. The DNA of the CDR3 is TGTGCCAGCTCACCACCCTGGGACAGGGGGCTGGGTACGCAGTATTTT. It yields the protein CASSPPWDRGLGTQYF. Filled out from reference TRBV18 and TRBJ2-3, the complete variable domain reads NAGVMQNPRHLVRRRGQEARLRCSPMKGHSHVYWYRQLPEEGLKFMVYLQKENIIDESGMPKERFSAEFPKEGPSILRIQQVVRGDSAAYFCASSPPWDRGLGTQYFGPGTRLTVL.